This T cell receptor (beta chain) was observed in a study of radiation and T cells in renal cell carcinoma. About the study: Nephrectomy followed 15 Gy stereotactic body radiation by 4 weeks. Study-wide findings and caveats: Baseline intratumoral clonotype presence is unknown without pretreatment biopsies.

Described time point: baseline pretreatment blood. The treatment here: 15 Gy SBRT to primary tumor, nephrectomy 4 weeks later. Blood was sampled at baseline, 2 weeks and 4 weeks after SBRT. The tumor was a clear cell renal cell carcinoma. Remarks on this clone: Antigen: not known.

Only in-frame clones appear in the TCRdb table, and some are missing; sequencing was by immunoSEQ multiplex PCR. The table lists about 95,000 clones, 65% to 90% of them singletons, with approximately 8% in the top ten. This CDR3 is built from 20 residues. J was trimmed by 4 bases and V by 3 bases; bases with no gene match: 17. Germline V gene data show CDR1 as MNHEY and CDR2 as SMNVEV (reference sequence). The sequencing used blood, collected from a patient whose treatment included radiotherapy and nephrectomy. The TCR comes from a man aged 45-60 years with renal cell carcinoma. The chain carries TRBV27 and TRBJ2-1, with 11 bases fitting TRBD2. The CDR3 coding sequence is TGTGCCAGCAGTTTTGAGGGTACGCTAGCGGGAGGAGGACTATACAATGAGCAGTTCTTC. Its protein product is CASSFEGTLAGGGLYNEQFF.